This TCR beta chain emerged from a study of T cell responses to AZD1222 COVID-19 vaccine. The repertoire was sequenced with immunoSEQ multiplex PCR; TCRdb's copy has only in-frame clones and lacks some. The sample contains 150,000 or so clones, 85% to 95% of which appear only once. General study points: Donors were mostly white British, more females; clonal diversity possibly underestimated. An increase in Spike-specific TCR breadth and depth was observed after two AZD1222 doses.

This clone was recorded only once. What it recognizes is unknown. The sample here was peripheral blood, taken on day 0 of AZD1222 vaccination. This TCR was sampled from an adult in good health.

In DNA form, the CDR3 reads TGTGCCAGCAGCCCCGGGCCGGGGGGCTACACCTTC. Translation: CASSPGPGGYTF. The gene calls are TRBV6-5 and TRBJ1-2; D call uncertain. Germline lookup yields CDR1 MNHEY and CDR2 SVGAGI. The CDR3 extends over 12 amino acids. The V end lost 6 bases, the J end lost 8 bases, and 13 bases lay between the germline ends.